This TCR beta chain was observed in a study of blood T cell repertoires in COVID-19. Overall study context: COVID-19 samples from acute and convalescent phases originated in the United States, Italy and Spain. PBMCs, B-cell-depleted T cells, or T cells were the source of the cDNA or gDNA that made up the material.

Source study methods: Scientists estimated how many nucleated cells there were by amplifying reference gene primers. Libraries were prepared by immunoSEQ multiplex PCR; TCRdb keeps only in-frame clonotypes and omits some of them. V, J and clone size reflect that table, while D and trimming were determined from the DNA. The sample lists about 60,000 clones, 87% seen once, with over 9% in the top ten. This CDR3 is built from 13 residues. The V end lost 9 bases, the J end lost 6 bases, and 14 bases lay between the germline ends. Per the germline V gene, CDR1 is MDHEN and CDR2 is SYDVKM. The source material was peripheral blood. The rearrangement joins TRBV28 to TRBJ1-4; a possible D gene is TRBD1 (5 bases). The TCR was taken from a human donor with acute or convalescent COVID-19. The donor label of this sample is uncertain. The CDR3 DNA sequence: TGTGCCAGTGGGGCAGGGCAGGATGAAAAACTGTTTTTT. Residues: CASGAGQDEKLFF.